One sample yielded the 26 T cell receptor beta chains listed below, sequenced in a study of cytomegalovirus exposure and HLA in healthy donors. PCR amplification relied on 60 Vbeta primers (plus 13 Jbeta primers). The method was immunoSEQ multiplex PCR; TCRdb's version includes in-frame clones alone and lacks a portion of them. Of about 190,000 clones listed, more than 75% are singletons. Sequencing used PBMCs. These receptors originate from a woman aged 50 to 65 in good health and CMV-seronegative.

This chain uses TRBV7-2 with TRBJ1-3; D is uncertain. There are 15 residues in the CDR3. V was shortened by 1 base and J by 2 bases, with 9 bases between the two germline ends. CDR1 is SGHTA, CDR2 FQGNSA, per germline. The CDR3 DNA sequence: TGTGCCAGCAGCTTAGATGTAGTACCTGGAAACACCATATATTTT. It yields the protein CASSLDVVPGNTIYF.

Only a few counts were recorded for this clone. The chain employs TRBV7-3 and TRBJ1-1, with a possible D match to TRBD1 (6 bases). The germline V and J ends were trimmed by 5 bases and 0 bases, with 13 bases remaining between them. CDR3 length: 15 residues. Germline CDR1 is SGHTA and CDR2 is FQGTGA. In nucleotides, the CDR3 is TGTGCCAGCAGCCTACAGGGTGGCATGAACACTGAAGCTTTCTTT. This codes for CASSLQGGMNTEAFF.

The chain recombines TRBV15 with TRBJ2-7; TRBD2 matches at 10 bases. The ends lost 0 bases at V and 1 base at J; junction bases unmatched: 6. The CDR3 covers 17 residues. Germline CDR1 is LNHNV and CDR2 is YYDKDF (reference sequence). Here the CDR3 reads CATSRDRLAGRSYEQYF. CDR3 nucleotide sequence: TGTGCCACCAGCAGAGATCGACTAGCGGGCCGATCCTACGAGCAGTACTTC.

CDR3 coding DNA: TGTGCCAGCAGTTTAAGGCAGGGCATCAATCAGCCCCAGCATTTT. It is translated as CASSLRQGINQPQHF. The rearrangement joins TRBV28 to TRBJ1-5; a weak D match, TRBD1 (5 bases). With 2 bases removed from V and 3 bases from J, the gap between germline ends came to 11 bases. CDR3 length: 15 residues. The germline V gene has CDR1 MDHEN and CDR2 SYDVKM.

This clone was recorded only once. This chain uses TRBV19 with TRBJ2-6, with 14 bases that match TRBD2. V dropped 4 bases and J dropped 2; count of bases not matched to a gene: 7. From germline, CDR1 is LNHDA and CDR2 SQIVND (reference sequence). The CDR3 runs 19 residues. CDR3 sequence (DNA): TGTGCCAGTAGTAAGGGGGGGACTAGCGGGAGCCCTGGGGCCAACGTCCTGACTTTC. As protein: CASSKGGTSGSPGANVLTF.

V and J are TRBV20-1 and TRBJ2-5; D not resolved. Germline V lookup: CDR1 DFQATT, CDR2 SNEGSKA (reference sequence). Between the trimmed V and J ends, which lost 6 bases and 5 bases, there was a span of 10 bases. The CDR3 is 11 amino acids. CDR3 sequence reads: CSALSSETQYF. The DNA for the CDR3 is TGCAGTGCCCTGAGTTCGGAGACCCAGTACTTC.

This sequence joins TRBV4-1 and TRBJ2-3; TRBD1 matches 7 bases. The CDR3 loop spans 15 amino acids. Germline V gives CDR1 MGHRA, CDR2 YSYEKL. The trim removed 3 bases at V and 0 bases at J, leaving 3 bases unmatched. The CDR3 sequence is CASSHLGQSTDTQYF. The CDR3 nucleotides are TGCGCCAGCAGCCACCTGGGACAGAGCACAGATACGCAGTATTTT.

This chain links TRBV10-3 with TRBJ1-2; 8 nucleotides agree with TRBD1. There are 13 residues in the CDR3. Germline assignment: CDR1 ENHRY and CDR2 SYGVKD. The V segment lost 8 bases and the J segment 5 bases; nucleotides outside the gene matches: 7. In nucleotides, the CDR3 is TGTGCCATCGGACAGGGTATGGCGTATGGCTACACCTTC. Its translation is CAIGQGMAYGYTF.

The chain's CDR3 is CASSVGGASGYNEQFF. The CDR3 region has the DNA TGTGCCAGCAGCGTAGGGGGGGCTAGCGGATACAATGAGCAGTTCTTC. This chain uses TRBV9 with TRBJ2-1; TRBD2 might be the D (7 bases). Germline-derived CDR1 and CDR2 are SGDLS and YYNGEE. Trimming pared 0 bases from V and 4 bases from J, leaving 14 bases between. This CDR3 is built from 16 residues.

The chain links TRBV19 to TRBJ1-6; D may be TRBD1 (5 bases). CDR1 and CDR2 from the germline V gene are LNHDA and SQIVND (reference sequence). V lost 7 bases, J lost 6 bases, and 16 bases lay in between. This CDR3 spans 15 amino acids. The CDR3 is CASNPGTDANSPLHF. The CDR3 DNA reads TGTGCCAGTAACCCTGGGACTGACGCTAATTCACCCCTCCACTTT. The variable domain in full, with the rest retrieved from reference TRBV19 and TRBJ1-6, is DGGITQSPKYLFRKEGQNVTLSCEQNLNHDAMYWYRQDPGQGLRLIYYSQIVNDFQKGDIAEGYSVSREKKESFPLTVTSAQKNPTAFYLCASNPGTDANSPLHFGNGTRLTVT.

In this sample, this clone turned up once. This chain uses TRBV6-5 with TRBJ1-4, with 9 bases fitting TRBD1. Germline CDR1 is MNHEY and CDR2 is SVGAGI. The CDR3 contains 15 residues. The V and J ends lost 4 bases and 2 bases, in that order; junction bases with no gene match: 2. This CDR3 reads CASSSTGGTNEKLFF. As DNA, the CDR3 is TGTGCCAGCAGTTCCACAGGGGGCACTAATGAAAAACTGTTTTTT.

The V gene is TRBV5-8, the J gene TRBJ2-4, with D perhaps matching TRBD1 (6 bases). CDR3 length: 14 residues. The V gene lost 7 bases and the J gene lost 8 bases, with 19 bases spanning the gap. CDR1 and CDR2 from the germline V gene are SGHTS and YDEGEE. This CDR3 reads CASRDTHLSYIQYF. CDR3 coding DNA: TGTGCCAGCCGGGACACCCACCTGAGTTACATTCAGTACTTC.

The chain has TRBV5-1 and TRBJ1-2; maybe TRBD1 (5 bases). The CDR3 covers 15 residues. V gave up 1 base and J gave up 4 bases, with 14 bases separating them. Germline loops: CDR1 SGHRS, CDR2 YFSETQ. The CDR3 is CASSLLNRQGYGYTF. The CDR3 DNA follows: TGCGCCAGCAGCTTGCTTAACAGGCAGGGCTATGGCTACACCTTC.

V usage is TRBV28 and J usage is TRBJ1-4; D ambiguous. The V and J ends lost 2 bases and 8 bases respectively, with 12 bases between them. CDR3 length: 14 residues. Germline V gene data show CDR1 as MDHEN and CDR2 as SYDVKM. CDR3 nucleotide sequence: TGTGCCAGCAGTTTAAACCCGAGTGTGGAAAAACTGTTTTTT. This sequence encodes CASSLNPSVEKLFF.

This clone has just a few counts. The J gene is TRBJ2-1, the V gene TRBV2; D not certain. V dropped 6 bases and J dropped 6 bases, with 12 bases sitting between them. CDR1 and CDR2 from the germline V gene are SNHLY and FYNNEI. This CDR3 spans 13 amino acids. The CDR3 DNA reads TGTGCCAGCAGAGAGGCTCCTGGCAATGAGCAGTTCTTC. Translating gives CASREAPGNEQFF.

The chain joins TRBV11-2 to TRBJ2-1; 7 bases are a match to TRBD1. Germline lookup yields CDR1 SGHAT and CDR2 FQNNGV. This CDR3 has 15 residues. Germline trimming cut 5 bases from V and 0 bases from J; bases unmatched to any gene: 4. The CDR3 here is CASSRQGSSYNEQFF. The CDR3 region has the DNA TGTGCCAGCAGCAGACAGGGCAGCTCCTACAATGAGCAGTTCTTC.

The rearrangement uses TRBV6-5 and TRBJ1-5; 11 nucleotides agree with TRBD1. The germline CDR1 and CDR2 sequences are MNHEY and SVGAGI. The CDR3 extends over 15 amino acids. After removal of 6 bases from V and 3 bases from J, the junction contained 4 bases not matched to a gene. CDR3 loop: CASRRTGGFNQPQHF. CDR3 nucleotide sequence: TGTGCCAGCAGGCGGACAGGGGGCTTCAATCAGCCCCAGCATTTT.

J is TRBJ2-7 and V is TRBV28; D might be TRBD2 (6 bases). The CDR3 spans 13 residues. Germline V CDR1 and CDR2: MDHEN, SYDVKM. Trimming removed 7 bases at V and 7 bases at J, with 17 bases between. The CDR3 DNA reads TGTGCCAGCACCAACGGGAGCCCAAGAGAGCAGTACTTC. Its protein is CASTNGSPREQYF.

This clone was seen just once. The chain joins TRBV6-6 to TRBJ2-7, with 10 positions matching TRBD2. Per germline, CDR1 MNHNY and CDR2 SVGAGI (reference sequence). V shed 0 bases, J shed 5 bases, and the junction held 7 bases outside the gene matches. This CDR3 region has 16 residues. CDR3 sequence (DNA): TGTGCCAGCAGTTACTCGAGGGCTAGCGGGAGTAACGAGCAGTACTTC. Protein product: CASSYSRASGSNEQYF.

This clone appeared a single time. V gene TRBV9 combines with J gene TRBJ2-7, with a weak D call TRBD1 (6 bases). This CDR3 region has 15 residues. Germline CDR1 reads SGDLS; CDR2 reads YYNGEE. With 0 bases removed from V and 4 bases from J, the gap between germline ends came to 14 bases. The CDR3 sequence: CASSVGEQGPYEQYF. CDR3 nucleotide sequence: TGTGCCAGCAGCGTAGGGGAGCAGGGGCCTTACGAGCAGTACTTC.

V usage is TRBV19 and J usage is TRBJ1-2; no clear D gene. The V end lost 4 bases, the J end lost 11 bases, and 17 bases lay between the germline ends. The CDR3 is made up of 13 amino acids. Germline V CDR1 and CDR2: LNHDA, SQIVND (reference sequence). CDR3 DNA: TGTGCCAGTAGTAGGGCACGAGAAGGGAGATACACCTTC. As protein: CASSRAREGRYTF.

The V call is TRBV7-9, the J call TRBJ1-2; TRBD1 matches 11 bases. This CDR3 has 16 amino acids. Looked up from germline, CDR1 is SEHNR and CDR2 is FQNEAQ (reference sequence). With V trimmed by 6 bases and J by 0 bases, 6 bases remained unmatched. CDR3: CASRYGQGAPNYGYTF. The CDR3 DNA follows: TGTGCCAGCAGATATGGACAGGGGGCGCCTAACTATGGCTACACCTTC.

This chain connects TRBV23-1 to TRBJ1-6; D is unresolved. TRBV23-1 is placed among ORFs of uncertain function. The CDR3 length is 17 residues. V shed 3 bases and J shed 0 bases, with 12 bases lying between them. CDR3 DNA sequence: TGCGCCAGCAGTCAGAGCCCGTTGAGCTCCTATAATTCACCCCTCCACTTT. Translating it yields CASSQSPLSSYNSPLHF.

This chain links TRBV19 with TRBJ1-1, with D possibly TRBD1 on 5 matching bases. The germline V gene has CDR1 LNHDA and CDR2 SQIVND (reference sequence). The CDR3 totals 13 residues. Trimming removed 3 bases at V and 6 bases at J, with 11 bases between. For the CDR3, the DNA is TGTGCCAGTAGTATTGAACGGGGGGCTGAAGCTTTCTTT. It specifies CASSIERGAEAFF.

The chain combines TRBV9 with TRBJ1-3; the D gene is possibly TRBD1 (6 bases). This CDR3 is built from 16 residues. V lost 2 bases to trimming and J lost 4 bases, with 16 bases between them. In germline, CDR1 is SGDLS, CDR2 YYNGEE. CDR3 protein: CASSVRPGVFGNTIYF. The DNA of the CDR3 is TGTGCCAGCAGCGTCCGACCAGGGGTTTTCGGAAACACCATATATTTT.

Only a few counts were recorded for this clone. The rearrangement links TRBV5-6 to TRBJ2-7; perhaps TRBD1 as D (6 bases). The CDR3 loop spans 17 amino acids. Germline values: CDR1 SGHDT, CDR2 YYEEEE. Trimming removed 4 bases at V and 1 base at J, with 21 bases between. In nucleotides, the CDR3 is TGTGCCAGCAGCCCGCGACAGGCTGTTACTCGTTCCTACGAGCAGTACTTC. Its translation is CASSPRQAVTRSYEQYF. The variable domain in full, completed from reference TRBV5-6 and TRBJ2-7, reads DAGVTQSPTHLIKTRGQQVTLRCSPKSGHDTVSWYQQALGQGPQFIFQYYEEEERQRGNFPDRFSGHQFPNYSSELNVNALLLGDSALYLCASSPRQAVTRSYEQYFGPGTRLTVT.